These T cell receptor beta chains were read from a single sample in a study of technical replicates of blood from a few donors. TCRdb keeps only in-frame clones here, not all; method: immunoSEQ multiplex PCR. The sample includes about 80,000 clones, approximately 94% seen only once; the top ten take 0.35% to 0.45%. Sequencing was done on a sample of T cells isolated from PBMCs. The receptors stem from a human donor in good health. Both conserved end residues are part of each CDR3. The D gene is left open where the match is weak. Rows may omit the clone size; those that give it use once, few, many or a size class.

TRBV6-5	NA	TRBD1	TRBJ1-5	CASSNRGHQPQHF	TGTGCCAGCAGTAACAGGGGGCATCAGCCCCAGCATTTT
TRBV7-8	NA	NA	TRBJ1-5	CASSLDGGVQPQHF	TGTGCCAGCAGCCTCGATGGGGGGGTTCAGCCCCAGCATTTT
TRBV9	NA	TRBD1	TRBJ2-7	CASSVAGGSGEQYF	TGTGCCAGCAGCGTAGCAGGGGGCTCGGGAGAGCAGTACTTC
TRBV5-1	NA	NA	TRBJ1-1	CASTGWGGETEAFF	TGCGCCAGCACCGGCTGGGGAGGGGAGACTGAAGCTTTCTTT
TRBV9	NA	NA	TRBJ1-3	CASSVAGSPLLGNTIYF	TGTGCCAGCAGCGTGGCAGGTTCCCCCCTCCTGGGAAACACCATATATTTT
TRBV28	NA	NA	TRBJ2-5	CASSYGETQYF	TGTGCCAGCAGTTACGGAGAGACCCAGTACTTC
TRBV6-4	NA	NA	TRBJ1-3	CASSDIHFSGNTIYF	TGTGCCAGCAGTGATATCCACTTCTCTGGAAACACCATATATTTT
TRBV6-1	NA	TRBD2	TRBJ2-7	CASSEATGLAGYEQYF	TGTGCCAGCAGTGAAGCCACGGGACTAGCGGGATACGAGCAGTACTTC
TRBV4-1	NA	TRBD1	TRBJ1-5	CASSRMTGSNQPQHF	TGCGCCAGCAGCCGGATGACAGGGAGCAATCAGCCCCAGCATTTT
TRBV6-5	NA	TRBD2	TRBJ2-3	CASSPLAGDRDTQYF	TGTGCCAGCAGTCCGCTAGCGGGAGATCGGGATACGCAGTATTTT
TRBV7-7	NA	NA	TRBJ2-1	CASSFTTSSYNEQFF	TGTGCTAGCAGCTTTACAACAAGCTCCTACAATGAGCAGTTCTTC
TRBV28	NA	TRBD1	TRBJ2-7	CASRQPGQGAYEQYF	TGTGCCAGCAGGCAGCCGGGACAGGGGGCTTACGAGCAGTACTTC
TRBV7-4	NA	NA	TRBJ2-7	CASYSPGLMLRGQYF	TGTGCCAGTTATAGTCCGGGACTCATGCTACGAGGGCAGTACTTC
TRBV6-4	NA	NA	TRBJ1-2	CASSEQAANYGYTF	TGTGCCAGCAGTGAACAGGCAGCTAACTATGGCTACACCTTC
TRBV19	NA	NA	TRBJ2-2	CASRTVTNTGELFF	TGTGCCAGTAGGACAGTGACGAACACCGGGGAGCTGTTTTTT
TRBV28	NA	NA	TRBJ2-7	CASWAGYEQYF	TGTGCCAGCTGGGCAGGGTACGAGCAGTACTTC
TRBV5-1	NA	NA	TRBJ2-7	CASSLVEGSFSEQYF	TGCGCCAGCAGCTTGGTGGAGGGAAGTTTCTCCGAGCAGTACTTC
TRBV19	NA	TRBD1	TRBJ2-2	CASSRTGGSATGELFF	TGTGCCAGTAGCCGGACAGGGGGTAGTGCGACCGGGGAGCTGTTTTTT
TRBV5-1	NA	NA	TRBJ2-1	CASSLVAGDYNEQFF	TGCGCCAGCAGCTTGGTGGCAGGGGATTACAATGAGCAGTTCTTC
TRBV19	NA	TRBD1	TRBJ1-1	CASKVQGASNTEAFF	TGTGCCAGTAAGGTACAGGGGGCATCGAACACTGAAGCTTTCTTT
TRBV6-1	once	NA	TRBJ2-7	CASSEAGIQRVYEQYF	TGTGCCAGCAGTGAAGCGGGTATTCAGCGGGTTTACGAGCAGTACTTC
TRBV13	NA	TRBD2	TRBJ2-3	CASSPGTSGSSKDTQYF	TGTGCCAGCAGCCCCGGGACTAGCGGGAGCTCCAAAGATACGCAGTATTTT
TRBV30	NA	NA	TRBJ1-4	CAWRNLGEATNEKLFF	TGTGCCTGGAGGAACCTCGGAGAGGCAACTAATGAAAAACTGTTTTTT
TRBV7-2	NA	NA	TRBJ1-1	CASSWDMNTEAFF	TGTGCCAGCAGCTGGGACATGAACACTGAAGCTTTCTTT
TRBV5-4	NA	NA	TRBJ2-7	CASSFGSGAGEQYF	TGTGCCAGCAGCTTCGGGTCGGGTGCTGGCGAGCAGTACTTC
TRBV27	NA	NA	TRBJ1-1	CASIPRGNTEAFF	TGTGCCAGCATCCCTAGGGGGAACACTGAAGCTTTCTTT
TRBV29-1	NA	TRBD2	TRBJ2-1	CSAASGYNEQFF	TGCAGCGCTGCTAGCGGATACAATGAGCAGTTCTTC
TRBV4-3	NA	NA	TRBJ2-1	CASSQGGPYNEQFF	TGCGCCAGCAGCCAAGGGGGCCCCTACAATGAGCAGTTCTTC
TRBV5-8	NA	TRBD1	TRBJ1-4	CASTELGQGNEKLFF	TGTGCCAGCACCGAGCTGGGACAGGGTAATGAAAAACTGTTTTTT
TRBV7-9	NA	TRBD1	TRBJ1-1	CASSYRGDTEAFF	TGTGCCAGCAGTTACAGGGGGGACACTGAAGCTTTCTTT
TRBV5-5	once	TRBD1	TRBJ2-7	CASRERTGAYYEQYF	TGTGCCAGCAGGGAGAGGACAGGGGCCTACTACGAGCAGTACTTC
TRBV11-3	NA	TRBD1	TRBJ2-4	CASSLGPTGGINIQYF	TGTGCCAGCAGCTTAGGCCCAACAGGGGGGATAAACATTCAGTACTTC
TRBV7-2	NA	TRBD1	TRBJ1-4	CASSLNAGGEKLFF	TGTGCCAGCAGCTTAAACGCAGGGGGGGAAAAACTGTTTTTT
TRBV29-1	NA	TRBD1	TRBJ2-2	CSVDLGQGSTGELFF	TGCAGCGTTGACCTCGGACAGGGGAGCACCGGGGAGCTGTTTTTT
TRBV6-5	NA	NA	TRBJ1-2	CASSRDTGNYGYTF	TGTGCCAGCAGCAGGGACACCGGTAACTATGGCTACACCTTC
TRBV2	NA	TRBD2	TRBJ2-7	CASSEGPTSGFYEQYF	TGTGCCAGCAGTGAGGGCCCTACTAGCGGGTTCTACGAGCAGTACTTC
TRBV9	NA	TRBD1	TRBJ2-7	CASSPQGGTGGAFGYEQYF	TGTGCCAGCAGCCCCCAAGGGGGGACAGGGGGCGCTTTTGGCTACGAGCAGTACTTC
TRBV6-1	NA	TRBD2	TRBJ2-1	CASSGREGRYNEQFF	TGTGCCAGCAGTGGACGGGAGGGCCGATACAATGAGCAGTTCTTC
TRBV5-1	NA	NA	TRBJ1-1	CASSLGRASTEAFF	TGCGCCAGCAGCTTGGGCAGGGCGAGCACTGAAGCTTTCTTT
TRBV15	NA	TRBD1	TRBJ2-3	CATSTVFGTGTKPFTDTQYF	TGTGCCACCAGCACCGTGTTCGGGACAGGGACCAAACCATTCACAGATACGCAGTATTTT
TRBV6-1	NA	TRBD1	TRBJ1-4	CASSEEGTGYEKLFF	TGTGCCAGCAGTGAAGAGGGGACAGGGTATGAAAAACTGTTTTTT
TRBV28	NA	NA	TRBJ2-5	CASSTPGRDQYF	TGTGCCAGCAGCACTCCGGGAAGGGATCAGTACTTC
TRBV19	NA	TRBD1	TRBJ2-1	CASQGVNEQFF	TGTGCCAGCCAGGGGGTCAATGAGCAGTTCTTC
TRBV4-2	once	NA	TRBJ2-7	CASSQAPFRENAYYEQYF	TGTGCCAGCAGCCAAGCCCCTTTTAGGGAGAACGCATACTACGAGCAGTACTTC
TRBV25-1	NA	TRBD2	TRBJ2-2	CASSVLAGDTGELFF	TGTGCCAGCAGTGTATTAGCGGGAGATACCGGGGAGCTGTTTTTT
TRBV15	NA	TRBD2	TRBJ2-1	CATSAAGLAGANEQFF	TGTGCCACCAGCGCAGCTGGACTAGCGGGAGCTAATGAGCAGTTCTTC
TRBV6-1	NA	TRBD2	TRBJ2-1	CASISIAGVYNEQFF	TGTGCCAGCATATCTATAGCGGGAGTGTATAATGAGCAGTTCTTC
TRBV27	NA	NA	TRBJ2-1	CASSLAGKVNEQFF	TGTGCCAGCAGCCTCGCAGGGAAAGTCAATGAGCAGTTCTTC
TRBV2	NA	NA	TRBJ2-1	CASKEINEQFF	TGTGCCAGCAAGGAGATCAATGAGCAGTTCTTC
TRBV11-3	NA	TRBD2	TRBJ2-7	CASSFGPSGLREQYF	TGTGCCAGCAGCTTTGGCCCTAGCGGGTTAAGAGAGCAGTACTTC
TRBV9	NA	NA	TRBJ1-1	CASSVGSGYLNTEAFF	TGTGCCAGCAGCGTAGGTTCAGGGTATTTGAACACTGAAGCTTTCTTT
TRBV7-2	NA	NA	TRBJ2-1	CASSLLSGVNEQFF	TGTGCCAGCAGCCTACTAAGCGGAGTAAATGAGCAGTTCTTC
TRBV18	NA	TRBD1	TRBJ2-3	CASSTQGTPTDTQYF	TGTGCCAGCTCTACACAGGGGACCCCCACAGATACGCAGTATTTT
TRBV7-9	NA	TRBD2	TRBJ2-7	CASSLAGEYEQYF	TGTGCCAGCAGCCTAGCGGGAGAATACGAGCAGTACTTC
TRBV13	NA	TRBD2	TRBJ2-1	CASSSASGINYNEQFF	TGTGCCAGCAGCTCCGCTAGCGGGATCAACTACAATGAGCAGTTCTTC